The clone carrying this TCR beta chain was observed at least ten times. What it binds is not known. This specimen comes from a study of regulatory T cells in long-lasting Graves disease. Regarding the study as a whole: The persistent group shared 2,500 or so public clonotypes, more than the approximately 1,000 shared by new patients.

The time point here: newly diagnosed GD, antithyroid drugs for less than 3 months. Isolated PBMC RNA provided the starting material for the TCR library. Relying on iRepertoire HTBI primers and Arm-PCR of CDR3 regions, the team built TCR beta libraries. From the multiplex PCR reads, TCRdb called clonotypes with MiXCR, one entry per CDR3 protein. Of approximately 480,000 distinct CDR3 sequences listed, 15% to 20% were seen once; the top ten hold 12%. This sample also appeared in a second study, on T cells in Graves' hyperthyroidism and ophthalmopathy. From that study: HTBI primers were employed in a first-round RT-PCR of the TCR CDR3. Through a model of 13 V-J features, ophthalmopathy was separated from stable hyperthyroidism.

This receptor was obtained from a man in his forties or fifties with Graves disease. Sequencing used peripheral blood mononuclear cells (PBMCs), obtained at new diagnosis, from a patient treated with antithyroid drugs.

The CDR3, as DNA: TGTGCCAGCACCGTGACTAGCGGCACAGATACGCAGTATTTT. It encodes CASTVTSGTDTQYF. The chain recombines TRBV12-3 or TRBV12-4 with TRBJ2-3; 8 bases map to TRBD2. The CDR3 has 14 amino acids. V lost 7 bases, J lost 1 base, and 4 bases stayed unmatched.